Below are 23 T cell receptor beta chains sequenced from a single sample in a study of cytomegalovirus exposure and HLA in healthy donors (dated by TCRdb to the late 2010s). Receptor amplification or capture employed the immunoSEQ multiplex PCR assay. The multiplex PCR relied on a mix of 60 forward primers for TCR Vbeta segments and 13 reverse primers for TCR Jbeta segments. Drawn from immuneACCESS, this table holds only the in-frame rearrangements with V and J called that TCRdb kept. Clones are partly lost; checked studies trace under half to an unresolved V gene and leave the rest unexplained. This sample is represented by around 85,000 clones; approximately 80% of them were singletons. The top ten constitute 20% to 25% of the sample. Input material: PBMCs. The receptors were sampled from a woman between 45 and 60 years old in good health and CMV-seropositive.

Points on this clone: Germline and junction disagree at one end, which may indicate a read error. The V and J genes are TRBV7-7 and TRBJ2-5; TRBD1 matches 8 bases. Germline V gene lookup returns CDR1 SSHAT and CDR2 FNYEAQ (reference sequence). This CDR3 region has 18 residues. The CDR3 nucleotides read TGTGCTAGCAGCTTCGGACAGGGAGGACTCGCACGTCAAGAGACCCAGTACTTC. It encodes CASSFGQGGLARQETQYF.

Here the CDR3 DNA reads TGTGCCAGCAGCCAGCTTGGACGGGGGAAGGGTGAAAAACTGTTTTTT. Amino acids: CASSQLGRGKGEKLFF. The chain links TRBV11-2 to TRBJ1-4; possible D gene TRBD1, 5 bases. Germline loops: CDR1 SGHAT, CDR2 FQNNGV. The CDR3 is 16 amino acids. Trimming took 5 bases from V and 7 from J, leaving 20 bases between them. The complete variable domain, with remaining parts taken from reference TRBV11-2 and TRBJ1-4, reads EAGVAQSPRYKIIEKRQSVAFWCNPISGHATLYWYQQILGQGPKLLIQFQNNGVVDDSQLPKDRFSAERLKGVDSTLKIQPAKLEDSAVYLCASSQLGRGKGEKLFFGSGTQLSVL.

J is TRBJ1-4 and V is TRBV6-5; D may be TRBD1 (5 bases). This CDR3 region has 16 residues. The V end lost 0 bases, the J end lost 5 bases, and 13 bases lay between the germline ends. Germline V gene sequence: CDR1 MNHEY, CDR2 SVGAGI. Written as DNA, the CDR3 is TGTGCCAGCAGTTACTCGATAGGACAAGAAAATGAAAAACTGTTTTTT. It specifies CASSYSIGQENEKLFF.

This chain connects TRBV19 to TRBJ2-1; 9 bases map to TRBD1. The CDR3 contains 14 residues. Trimming removed 9 bases from V and 0 bases from J; junction bases left unmatched: 3. CDR1 is LNHDA, CDR2 SQIVND, per germline (reference sequence). The CDR3 region has the DNA TGTGCCAGCTCGACAGGGGGCTCCTACAATGAGCAGTTCTTC. Protein sequence: CASSTGGSYNEQFF.

The J gene is TRBJ2-2, the V gene TRBV18; D gene uncertain. The length of the CDR3 is 12 residues. Looked up from germline, CDR1 is KGHSH and CDR2 is LQKENI. The V gene lost 3 bases and the J gene lost 4 bases, with 3 bases spanning the gap. CDR3 bases: TGTGCCAGCTCACCGGCCACCGGGGAGCTGTTTTTT. This translates into CASSPATGELFF.

This rearrangement joins TRBV7-9 to TRBJ2-2; D gene ambiguous. There are 12 residues in the CDR3. Germline CDR1 and CDR2: SEHNR and FQNEAQ (reference sequence). The ends were cut back, 5 bases at V and 5 bases at J, with 6 bases in the middle. In nucleotides, the CDR3 is TGTGCCAGCAGCCCCCTAACCGGGGAGCTGTTTTTT. Translating it yields CASSPLTGELFF.

The chain uses TRBV5-1 and TRBJ2-2; perhaps TRBD2 as D (6 bases). Germline CDR1 and CDR2: SGHRS and YFSETQ. The CDR3 consists of 14 residues. Between the trimmed V and J ends, which lost 4 bases and 7 bases, there was a span of 14 bases. DNA for the CDR3: TGCGCCAGCAGCCCCGGAGGGGTGGGCGGGGAGCTGTTTTTT. It codes for CASSPGGVGGELFF.

The CDR3 sequence is CASKSGTEAFF. The CDR3 DNA reads as TGTGCCAGCAAGTCAGGCACTGAAGCTTTCTTT. V usage is TRBV25-1 and J usage is TRBJ1-1, with D unresolved. CDR1 MGHDK and CDR2 SYGVNS come from the germline V gene. The CDR3 has 11 amino acids. V lost 7 bases and J lost 4, with 7 bases in between.

This chain joins TRBV27 and TRBJ1-6; TRBD1 might be the D (6 bases). The CDR3 is 15 amino acids. CDR1 and CDR2 from the germline V gene are MNHEY and SMNVEV (reference sequence). V shed 5 bases and J shed 2 bases, with 10 bases lying between them. DNA of the CDR3: TGTGCCAGCAGTCGGGACATAACCTATAATTCACCCCTCCACTTT. Translated: CASSRDITYNSPLHF.

The chain couples TRBV9 to TRBJ1-3; tentative D call: TRBD1 (5 bases). Trimming pared 5 bases from V and 0 bases from J, leaving 15 bases between. Germline CDR1 SGDLS, CDR2 YYNGEE. This CDR3 is 16 amino acids long. The CDR3 protein is CASSKTGILSGNTIYF. In DNA, the CDR3 is TGTGCCAGCAGTAAAACAGGTATCCTCTCTGGAAACACCATATATTTT.

This sequence joins TRBV6-1 and TRBJ2-3; possible D gene TRBD1, 6 bases. The CDR3 spans 14 residues. Trimming removed 6 bases at V and 2 bases at J, with 12 bases between. Germline CDR1 reads MNHNS; CDR2 reads SASEGT. The CDR3 DNA is TGTGCCAGCAGCCGCAGGGGTACCACAGATACGCAGTATTTT. Translation gives CASSRRGTTDTQYF.

This chain uses TRBV6-6 with TRBJ1-2, with D maybe TRBD1 (6 bases). With 5 bases removed from V and 5 bases from J, the gap between germline ends came to 18 bases. Germline assignment: CDR1 MNHNY and CDR2 SVGAGI (reference sequence). This CDR3 is 15 amino acids long. CDR3 loop: CASSPTTGQRYGYTF. CDR3 nucleotide sequence: TGTGCCAGCAGTCCAACCACTGGACAGCGTTATGGCTACACCTTC.

This chain uses TRBV6-5 with TRBJ1-1; D unclear. The CDR3 is 15 residues long. Trimming took 0 bases from V and 4 from J, leaving 12 bases between them. CDR1 is MNHEY, CDR2 SVGAGI, per germline. The CDR3 nucleotides read TGTGCCAGCAGTTACTCGAACCAGGCAAGCACTGAAGCTTTCTTT. Translating gives CASSYSNQASTEAFF.

J is TRBJ2-5 and V is TRBV7-9; D not certain. The V gene's germline CDR1 is SEHNR and CDR2 FQNEAQ (reference sequence). The CDR3 is 16 amino acids. The ends were cut back, 1 base at V and 1 base at J, with 13 bases in the middle. The CDR3 DNA follows: TGTGCCAGCAGCTTAGGAAACAGACCGGTCCAAGAGACCCAGTACTTC. This translates into CASSLGNRPVQETQYF.

V is TRBV11-1 and J is TRBJ2-3; 11 nucleotides agree with TRBD1. Trimming at V came to 11 bases and at J to 3 bases, leaving 4 bases not matched to a gene. In germline, CDR1 is SGHAT, CDR2 FQDESV (reference sequence). The CDR3 length is 13 residues. The CDR3 sequence: CAGDRGTTDTQYF. In DNA, the CDR3 is TGTGCCGGGGACAGGGGGACGACAGATACGCAGTATTTT.

The chain joins TRBV29-1 to TRBJ2-7; 10 bases align to TRBD1. CDR1 SQVTM and CDR2 ANQGSEA come from the germline V gene. Trimming took 6 bases from V and 4 from J; bases not matched to a gene: 12. This CDR3 region has 15 residues. The CDR3 sequence: CSVSTGTGVRYEQYF. The CDR3 coding sequence is TGCAGCGTGAGTACCGGGACAGGGGTAAGGTACGAGCAGTACTTC.

This clone came up once. This chain uses TRBV4-1 with TRBJ2-7, with D perhaps matching TRBD2 (6 bases). CDR1 and CDR2 (germline): MGHRA, YSYEKL. Trimming removed 6 bases from V and 5 bases from J, with 17 bases in between. This CDR3 contains 14 residues. The CDR3 region has the DNA TGCGCCAGCAGTCCGTGGGGCGCGGGGCACGAGCAGTACTTC. Translated: CASSPWGAGHEQYF.

The genes are TRBV27 and TRBJ2-3, with 8 positions matching TRBD2. Germline CDR1 and CDR2: MNHEY and SMNVEV (reference sequence). The CDR3 is made up of 12 amino acids. The J segment lost 10 bases and the V segment lost 5 bases, leaving 5 bases of the junction unmatched. In DNA, the CDR3 is TGTGCCAGCAGTGGGACTAGTCAATCGCAGTATTTT. It encodes CASSGTSQSQYF.

This chain joins TRBV5-6 and TRBJ2-1; TRBD1 matches at 7 bases. Germline V CDR1 and CDR2: SGHDT, YYEEEE. The CDR3 loop spans 14 amino acids. V gave up 0 bases and J gave up 4 bases; unmatched junction bases: 1. The CDR3 loop is CASSLATGYNEQFF. CDR3 nucleotides: TGTGCCAGCAGCTTGGCGACAGGGTACAATGAGCAGTTCTTC.

Concerning this clone itself: This CDR3 is also generated by other DNA sequences in the sample. This chain's CDR3 is CASSSTGGPGETQYF. CDR3 DNA: TGCGCCAGCAGCTCGACAGGGGGCCCAGGGGAGACCCAGTACTTC. The V call is TRBV5-1, the J call TRBJ2-5, with 10 bases that match TRBD1. Germline V lookup: CDR1 SGHRS, CDR2 YFSETQ. The CDR3 covers 15 residues. With V trimmed by 3 bases and J by 5 bases, 7 bases remained unmatched.

The chain links TRBV19 to TRBJ1-5; TRBD1 might be the D (5 bases). The germline V and J ends were trimmed by 2 bases and 6 bases, with 11 bases remaining between them. The CDR3 consists of 14 residues. CDR1 is LNHDA and CDR2 is SQIVND in the germline V gene (reference sequence). CDR3 in DNA: TGTGCCAGTAGTATACGACAGACTGGTCAGCCCCAGCATTTT. Protein product: CASSIRQTGQPQHF. The whole variable domain, remainder taken from reference TRBV19 and TRBJ1-5, is DGGITQSPKYLFRKEGQNVTLSCEQNLNHDAMYWYRQDPGQGLRLIYYSQIVNDFQKGDIAEGYSVSREKKESFPLTVTSAQKNPTAFYLCASSIRQTGQPQHFGDGTRLSIL.

The chain joins TRBV7-8 to TRBJ2-7; tentatively, D is TRBD2 (7 bases). This CDR3 has 15 residues. The V end was cut by 5 bases, the J end by 4 bases, with 18 bases between. CDR1 is SGHVS and CDR2 is FQNEAQ in the germline V gene. Here the CDR3 DNA reads TGTGCCAGCAGCCCCAGGAGGGGGGGCATGTACGAGCAGTACTTC. It encodes CASSPRRGGMYEQYF.

The chain carries TRBV6-1 and TRBJ1-1; the D is unclear. The CDR3 runs to 14 residues. V was cut by 10 bases and J by 1 base, with 16 bases left in between. Germline V gene sequence: CDR1 MNHNS, CDR2 SASEGT. The CDR3 DNA sequence: TGTGCCACCCCTAAGGAGGGCGGGAACACTGAAGCTTTCTTT. Protein sequence: CATPKEGGNTEAFF.